In its sample, the clone carrying this T cell receptor (beta chain) was seen a few times. The data are from a study of T cells in Graves' hyperthyroidism and ophthalmopathy. Looking at the study overall: Peripheral blood was secured at the point of initial diagnosis, before any treatment.

The germline gives CDR1 SGHRS, CDR2 YFSETQ. V lost 4 bases to trimming and J lost 3 bases; unmatched junction nucleotides: 3. The CDR3 is 14 amino acids. The source material, RNA transcripts, was used to amplify TCR beta CDR3 regions. The primer set for the first-round RT-PCR of the TCR CDR3 was HTBI. TCRdb independently ran MiXCR on the multiplex PCR reads; one entry per CDR3 protein. The sample lists 700,000 to 950,000 distinct CDR3 sequences; 35% were seen once. Researchers barred patients who had uncontrolled infection, other autoimmune disease, pregnancy or lactation. This receptor was identified in a woman aged 35 to 49 with Graves' hyperthyroidism. The chain couples TRBV5-1 to TRBJ1-5, with TRBD1 identical over 8 bases. The sample comprised blood. CDR3 bases: TGCGCCAGCAGCCCGGACAGGGACAATCAGCCCCAGCATTTT. Protein product: CASSPDRDNQPQHF.